Presented here are 25 T cell receptor beta chains from one specimen sequenced in a study of cytomegalovirus exposure and HLA in healthy donors. Amplification used 60 Vbeta primers and 13 Jbeta primers. Some clones are missing from TCRdb's copy, which holds only in-frame ones; the method was immunoSEQ multiplex PCR. The sample includes about 170,000 clones, roughly 80% seen only once; the top ten take approximately 0.78%. Specimen: PBMCs. The receptor source for this set is a woman younger than 35 in good health and CMV-seronegative.

The gene calls are TRBV28 and TRBJ2-4; TRBD2 agrees at 15 bases. The CDR3 is 15 residues long. The trim removed 6 bases at V and 7 bases at J, leaving 4 bases unmatched. Germline V gene data show CDR1 as MDHEN and CDR2 as SYDVKM. The CDR3 sequence is CASSPGTSGRNIQYF. DNA for the CDR3: TGTGCCAGCAGCCCCGGGACTAGCGGGAGGAACATTCAGTACTTC.

This clone was counted only a few times. V usage is TRBV2 and J usage is TRBJ2-5, with 9 positions matching TRBD1. The J call could be wrong; TRBJ2-7 is a better fit for the DNA end. CDR3 length equals 15 residues. CDR1 SNHLY and CDR2 FYNNEI come from the germline V gene. CDR3 protein: CASSPGTGPLYEQYF. The CDR3 nucleotides read TGTGCCAGCAGCCCGGGGACAGGGCCCCTCTACGAGCAGTACTTC.

This clone was seen a single time. The genes are TRBV5-1 and TRBJ2-3; 7 nucleotides line up with TRBD1. V lost 1 base to trimming and J lost 5 bases; unmatched junction nucleotides: 10. Germline V gene sequence: CDR1 SGHRS, CDR2 YFSETQ. The CDR3 consists of 16 residues. Written as DNA, the CDR3 is TGCGCCAGCAGCTTGAGGCCGGGACAGATCCTAGATACGCAGTATTTT. It encodes CASSLRPGQILDTQYF.

The chain is built from TRBV28 and TRBJ1-1; 7 bases match TRBD1. Germline V gene sequence: CDR1 MDHEN, CDR2 SYDVKM. The trim removed 3 bases at V and 1 base at J, leaving 8 bases unmatched. The CDR3 length is 16 residues. CDR3 coding DNA: TGTGCCAGCAGTTTTAATTGGGACAGTACGAACACTGAAGCTTTCTTT. Protein product: CASSFNWDSTNTEAFF.

The chain employs TRBV6-1 and TRBJ2-1; 9 bases fit TRBD2. The CDR3 loop spans 15 amino acids. CDR1 and CDR2 from the germline V gene are MNHNS and SASEGT. V shed 6 bases and J 2 bases; nucleotides not matched to a gene: 5. CDR3 region: CASRKERGAYNEQFF. The CDR3 coding sequence is TGTGCCAGCAGAAAGGAGCGGGGGGCCTACAATGAGCAGTTCTTC.

The chain recombines TRBV18 with TRBJ1-2; D might be TRBD1 (5 bases). The V gene lost 2 bases and the J gene lost 1 base, with 20 bases spanning the gap. CDR1 KGHSH and CDR2 LQKENI come from the germline V gene. The CDR3 loop spans 18 amino acids. In DNA, the CDR3 is TGTGCCAGCTCACCAGGGGCGAAGCAACGGCACATTAACTATGGCTACACCTTC. Translation: CASSPGAKQRHINYGYTF.

This chain links TRBV5-6 with TRBJ2-6; D possibly corresponds to TRBD2 (6 bases). The germline gives CDR1 SGHDT, CDR2 YYEEEE. The CDR3 contains 18 residues. V was clipped by 2 bases and J by 0 bases, with 15 bases between them. CDR3 region: CASSFGAGPSSGANVLTF. The CDR3 DNA follows: TGTGCCAGCAGCTTTGGGGCGGGACCGAGCTCTGGGGCCAACGTCCTGACTTTC.

V usage is TRBV7-8 and J usage is TRBJ1-5; tentative D call: TRBD1 (5 bases). Germline V gene lookup returns CDR1 SGHVS and CDR2 FQNEAQ. This CDR3 spans 16 amino acids. The ends were cut back, 4 bases at V and 5 bases at J, with 18 bases in the middle. The chain's CDR3 is CASSSSGGGWYQPQHF. Written as DNA, the CDR3 is TGTGCCAGCAGCTCATCCGGGGGAGGATGGTATCAGCCCCAGCATTTT.

The V gene is TRBV6-6, the J gene TRBJ2-7; TRBD2 matches 7 bases. The ends lost 6 bases at V and 7 bases at J; junction bases unmatched: 18. The V gene's germline CDR1 is MNHNY and CDR2 SVGAGI (reference sequence). The CDR3 has 16 residues. CDR3 sequence reads: CASSHGTGTITLEQYF. In DNA, the CDR3 is TGTGCCAGCAGCCACGGCACGGGGACTATCACTCTGGAGCAGTACTTC.

This clone was recorded once. This chain links TRBV5-5 with TRBJ2-7; the D gene is possibly TRBD2 (6 bases). V lost 3 bases to trimming and J lost 4 bases, with 11 bases between them. Per germline, CDR1 SGHKS and CDR2 YYEKEE (reference sequence). This CDR3 is 13 amino acids long. As DNA, the CDR3 is TGTGCCAGCAGCTCCTCTAGCGTATACGAGCAGTACTTC. The encoded protein is CASSSSSVYEQYF.

The chain employs TRBV2 and TRBJ2-2; 9 bases map to TRBD2. Per germline, CDR1 SNHLY and CDR2 FYNNEI. The CDR3 loop spans 16 amino acids. The trim removed 4 bases at V and 4 bases at J, leaving 7 bases unmatched. CDR3 in DNA: TGTGCCAGCAGTGGGATAGCGGGAGAGGTCACCGGGGAGCTGTTTTTT. This codes for CASSGIAGEVTGELFF.

The CDR3 loop reads CASSSSPGQPEAFF. The DNA for the CDR3 is TGTGCCAGCAGTTCTAGCCCGGGACAACCGGAAGCTTTCTTT. V and J are TRBV28 and TRBJ1-1; maybe TRBD1 (6 bases). Trimming stripped 4 bases from V and 8 bases from J, with 17 bases between. This CDR3 has 14 residues. The germline gives CDR1 MDHEN, CDR2 SYDVKM.

This clone was recorded once. The rearrangement links TRBV28 to TRBJ1-5, with 7 bases that match TRBD1. V trimming: 2 bases; J trimming: 2 bases; junction bases outside the gene matches: 0. The CDR3 consists of 14 residues. CDR1 MDHEN and CDR2 SYDVKM come from the germline V gene. CDR3 loop: CASSLGQGNQPQHF. DNA of the CDR3: TGTGCCAGCAGTTTAGGACAGGGCAATCAGCCCCAGCATTTT.

The chain combines TRBV2 with TRBJ1-1, with D unresolved. The germline V gene has CDR1 SNHLY and CDR2 FYNNEI. The length of the CDR3 is 13 residues. V dropped 7 bases and J dropped 2 bases, with 11 bases sitting between them. CDR3 nucleotide sequence: TGTGCCAGCATATTAGAGGGAAACACTGAAGCTTTCTTT. Encoded protein: CASILEGNTEAFF.

The genes are TRBV18 and TRBJ1-1; TRBD1 aligns across 7 bases. In germline, CDR1 is KGHSH, CDR2 LQKENI. J gave up 3 bases and V 2 bases, and 6 bases lay outside the gene matches. The CDR3 has 15 amino acids. CDR3: CASSPIRGEHTEAFF. CDR3 bases: TGTGCCAGCTCACCAATCAGGGGGGAGCACACTGAAGCTTTCTTT.

This clone was seen only a few times. This rearrangement joins TRBV7-9 to TRBJ1-1; no clear D. Germline CDR1 reads SEHNR; CDR2 reads FQNEAQ (reference sequence). The V end lost 4 bases, the J end lost 6 bases, and 12 bases lay between the germline ends. This CDR3 region has 13 residues. CDR3 sequence reads: CASSSPGSAEAFF. CDR3 nucleotides: TGTGCCAGCAGCTCTCCGGGGTCAGCTGAAGCTTTCTTT.

This chain links TRBV4-1 with TRBJ1-5, with D possibly matching TRBD1 (6 bases). Germline loops: CDR1 MGHRA, CDR2 YSYEKL. There are 16 residues in the CDR3. Trimming pared 3 bases from V and 3 bases from J, leaving 15 bases between. The chain's CDR3 is CASSQPPNRANQPQHF. The CDR3, as DNA: TGCGCCAGCAGCCAGCCCCCGAACAGGGCCAATCAGCCCCAGCATTTT.

This clone was detected once. The gene calls are TRBV4-1 and TRBJ2-5, with D unclear. V gave up 6 bases and J gave up 2 bases, with 10 bases separating them. Germline V gene lookup returns CDR1 MGHRA and CDR2 YSYEKL. CDR3 size: 13 residues. CDR3 sequence reads: CASSPTEQETQYF. As DNA, the CDR3 is TGCGCCAGCAGTCCCACAGAGCAAGAGACCCAGTACTTC.

The chain has TRBV6-1 and TRBJ2-7, with 8 bases matching TRBD2. CDR1 and CDR2 from the germline V gene are MNHNS and SASEGT. V dropped 3 bases and J dropped 1; count of bases not matched to a gene: 2. This CDR3 has 14 amino acids. The CDR3 reads CASSDASGSYEQYF. Written as DNA, the CDR3 is TGTGCCAGCAGTGACGCTAGCGGGTCCTACGAGCAGTACTTC.

J is TRBJ2-1 and V is TRBV27; unclear D gene. The CDR3 covers 14 residues. The V end was cut by 4 bases, the J end by 8 bases, with 15 bases between. Germline V lookup: CDR1 MNHEY, CDR2 SMNVEV (reference sequence). Here the CDR3 DNA reads TGTGCCAGCAGTTCCCGTAGTAAGCGCGATGAGCAGTTCTTC. Translation gives CASSSRSKRDEQFF.

This chain uses TRBV6-6 with TRBJ1-6, with D perhaps TRBD1 (6 bases). With 7 bases removed from V and 11 bases from J, the gap between germline ends came to 12 bases. From germline, CDR1 is MNHNY and CDR2 SVGAGI (reference sequence). This CDR3 contains 12 residues. The CDR3 coding sequence is TGTGCCAGCACAACAGGGCGGCCACCCCTCCACTTT. The encoded protein is CASTTGRPPLHF.

V gene TRBV11-2 combines with J gene TRBJ2-7; tentatively, D is TRBD2 (6 bases). Germline-derived CDR1 and CDR2 are SGHAT and FQNNGV. The CDR3 runs 13 residues. V lost 5 bases to trimming and J lost 2 bases, with 10 bases between them. The CDR3 DNA reads as TGTGCCAGCAGCCAAGGACTACCCTACGAGCAGTACTTC. It translates to CASSQGLPYEQYF.

V and J are TRBV28 and TRBJ2-5; maybe TRBD1 (6 bases). The last part of the DNA fits TRBJ2-7 better; the J call may be wrong. This CDR3 is 15 amino acids long. Germline loops: CDR1 MDHEN, CDR2 SYDVKM. CDR3 sequence: CASSRNSGTNYEQYF. The CDR3 coding sequence is TGTGCCAGCAGCCGCAACTCCGGGACAAACTACGAGCAGTACTTC.

As regards this clone: Sequence at one end of the junction differs from germline and may be a read error. V gene TRBV19 combines with J gene TRBJ2-1; no reliable D call. Germline V CDR1 and CDR2: LNHDA, SQIVND (reference sequence). The CDR3 is made up of 13 amino acids. The CDR3 loop reads CASSINSHNEQFF. As DNA, the CDR3 is TGTGCCAGTAGTATTAACTCCCACAATGAGCAGTTCTTC. Combining the CDR3 with reference TRBV19 and TRBJ2-1 gives the whole variable domain DGGITQSPKYLFRKEGQNVTLSCEQNLNHDAMYWYRQDPGQGLRLIYYSQIVNDFQKGDIAEGYSVSREKKESFPLTVTSAQKNPTAFYLCASSINSHNEQFFGPGTRLTVL.

This chain links TRBV11-2 with TRBJ2-7, with 14 bases fitting TRBD2. This CDR3 has 19 residues. Germline-derived CDR1 and CDR2 are SGHAT and FQNNGV. Trimming at V came to 0 bases and at J to 0 bases, leaving 7 bases not matched to a gene. The CDR3 reads CASSLDRGLAGGYSYEQYF. The CDR3 DNA reads as TGTGCCAGCAGCTTAGATCGCGGACTAGCGGGAGGTTACTCCTACGAGCAGTACTTC.